The 18 T cell receptor beta chains reported below all come from one sample, sequenced in a study of cytomegalovirus exposure and HLA in healthy donors. The PCR was carried out with 60 Vbeta primers and 13 Jbeta primers. Sequenced by immunoSEQ multiplex PCR; TCRdb stores in-frame clones only, minus some. The sample has 100,000 to 150,000 clones; 17% are singletons. The specimen sequenced was PBMCs. The receptors were sampled from a female donor in good health and CMV-seropositive.

In its sample, this clone was seen a few times. CDR3 coding DNA: TGTGCCAGTAGTAGCGAGACTAGAAAGAAAAATGAGCAGTTCTTC. Its protein product is CASSSETRKKNEQFF. The V gene is TRBV19, the J gene TRBJ2-1; D perhaps matches TRBD2 (6 bases). This CDR3 is built from 15 residues. CDR1 and CDR2 (germline): LNHDA, SQIVND (reference sequence). V lost 4 bases, J lost 7 bases, and 17 bases lay in between.

In this sample, this clone turned up a few times. This rearrangement joins TRBV29-1 to TRBJ2-1; 9 bases agree with TRBD1. The CDR3 is 11 amino acids. With 6 bases clipped from V and 12 bases from J, the junction kept 6 bases outside the gene matches. Germline CDR1 SQVTM, CDR2 ANQGSEA. The CDR3 here is CSVRPGQGQFF. The DNA for the CDR3 is TGCAGCGTCCGTCCGGGACAGGGGCAGTTCTTC.

The gene calls are TRBV6-5 and TRBJ2-7; 14 nucleotides agree with TRBD2. The CDR3 has 16 amino acids. V lost 4 bases to trimming and J lost 2 bases; unmatched junction nucleotides: 4. CDR1 is MNHEY and CDR2 is SVGAGI in the germline V gene. CDR3 nucleotides: TGTGCCAGCAGTTCCGGGACTAGCGGGAGCCCCTACGAGCAGTACTTC. It yields the protein CASSSGTSGSPYEQYF.

The chain joins TRBV7-2 to TRBJ2-6; D is undetermined. Per germline, CDR1 SGHTA and CDR2 FQGNSA. The CDR3 has 17 residues. V shed 2 bases and J shed 0 bases, with 11 bases lying between them. CDR3 sequence: CASSLLYSYSGANVLTF. In DNA, the CDR3 is TGTGCCAGCAGCTTACTCTACAGTTACTCTGGGGCCAACGTCCTGACTTTC.

This clone was seen at least ten times. This chain joins TRBV6-4 and TRBJ2-6; 12 bases agree with TRBD2. The length of the CDR3 is 16 residues. The germline V gene encodes CDR1 MRHNA and CDR2 SNTAGT. The trim removed 4 bases at V and 4 bases at J, leaving 2 bases unmatched. CDR3 DNA: TGTGCCAGCAGTGCTAGCGGGGGGGCCGGGGCCAACGTCCTGACTTTC. Translated, it gives CASSASGGAGANVLTF.

This clone appeared a few times. The chain couples TRBV6-1 to TRBJ1-4, with TRBD1 as a possible D gene (6 bases). V was trimmed by 4 bases and J by 0 bases, leaving 9 bases between them. The CDR3 is 15 amino acids. CDR1 and CDR2 from the germline V gene are MNHNS and SASEGT. CDR3 in amino acids: CASSGRTATNEKLFF. CDR3 sequence (DNA): TGTGCCAGCAGTGGGCGGACAGCAACTAATGAAAAACTGTTTTTT.

This clone was found a few times. The genes are TRBV28 and TRBJ2-5; 12 bases align to TRBD2. Germline CDR1 reads MDHEN; CDR2 reads SYDVKM. The length of the CDR3 is 15 residues. V lost 5 bases, J lost 4 bases, and 5 bases stayed unmatched. The CDR3 here is CASSPSGGAGETQYF. The DNA of the CDR3 is TGTGCCAGCAGTCCTAGCGGGGGGGCTGGAGAGACCCAGTACTTC.

The chain recombines TRBV6-1 with TRBJ2-2; 9 bases fit TRBD1. There are 15 residues in the CDR3. The ends lost 7 bases at V and 5 bases at J; junction bases unmatched: 8. The germline V gene encodes CDR1 MNHNS and CDR2 SASEGT. The CDR3, as DNA: TGTGCCAGCATACCTGGGACAGGGTTTACCGGGGAGCTGTTTTTT. Amino acids: CASIPGTGFTGELFF.

CDR3 bases: TGCAGCGTTGGGACTAGCGCTGCCTACGAGCAGTACTTC. It yields the protein CSVGTSAAYEQYF. The chain is built from TRBV29-1 and TRBJ2-7, with 9 bases identical to TRBD2. Germline V CDR1 and CDR2: SQVTM, ANQGSEA. The junction had 3 bases not matched to a gene; V was cut back by 4 bases and J by 2 bases. There are 13 residues in the CDR3.

DNA of the CDR3: TGTGCCAGCAGCCAATTCAGGCAGGCAAGCACAGTAGATACGCAGTATTTT. Protein sequence: CASSQFRQASTVDTQYF. The V call is TRBV7-9, the J call TRBJ2-3, with no clear D. The CDR3 loop spans 17 amino acids. Germline CDR1 and CDR2: SEHNR and FQNEAQ (reference sequence). V was pared by 5 bases and J by 5 bases, with 23 bases between.

This rearrangement joins TRBV7-3 to TRBJ2-3; D is possibly TRBD2 (6 bases). The germline V gene encodes CDR1 SGHTA and CDR2 FQGTGA. The CDR3 sequence is 14 residues long. V lost 1 base and J 6 bases, leaving 11 bases between the germline ends. The CDR3 region has the DNA TGTGCCAGCAGCTTAAGGAGCGGGCGCGATACGCAGTATTTT. It is translated as CASSLRSGRDTQYF.

The CDR3 DNA reads TGTGCCAGCAGTACTACCGGGGAGCTGTTTTTT. Encoded protein: CASSTTGELFF. This chain connects TRBV6-6 to TRBJ2-2; D is ambiguous. CDR3 length: 11 residues. Germline CDR1 and CDR2: MNHNY and SVGAGI (reference sequence). With 5 bases removed from V and 5 bases from J, the gap between germline ends came to 3 bases.

This clone was counted a few times. This chain joins TRBV5-4 and TRBJ2-7; 10 bases match TRBD1. Germline CDR1 reads SGHNT; CDR2 reads YYREEE (reference sequence). CDR3 length: 15 residues. J was trimmed by 0 bases and V by 5 bases; bases with no gene match: 5. The CDR3 spells CASSPRDRGSYEQYF. CDR3 bases: TGTGCCAGCAGTCCCCGGGACAGGGGCTCCTACGAGCAGTACTTC.

The chain uses TRBV7-2 and TRBJ1-4; D unclear. Germline values: CDR1 SGHTA, CDR2 FQGNSA. V was pared by 1 base and J by 4 bases, with 10 bases between. This CDR3 has 15 amino acids. Written as DNA, the CDR3 is TGTGCCAGCAGCTTAGGGTCCAGTTTTAATGAAAAACTGTTTTTT. This gives the protein CASSLGSSFNEKLFF.

In this sample, this clone turned up a few times. CDR3 DNA sequence: TGTGCCAGCAGCTTGAGCGGGAGTTTCAATGAGCAGTTCTTC. Translation gives CASSLSGSFNEQFF. The chain links TRBV5-4 to TRBJ2-1; 8 bases fit TRBD2. The CDR3 is made up of 14 amino acids. Germline V gene sequence: CDR1 SGHNT, CDR2 YYREEE (reference sequence). V gave up 1 base and J gave up 6 bases; unmatched junction bases: 3.

V usage is TRBV4-3 and J usage is TRBJ2-5; D may be TRBD2 (6 bases). The germline V gene has CDR1 LGHNA and CDR2 YSLEER. This CDR3 region has 15 residues. The V end lost 2 bases, the J end lost 4 bases, and 14 bases lay between the germline ends. As DNA, the CDR3 is TGCGCCAGCAGCCAACTCCTCCTGGGGGGAGAGACCCAGTACTTC. Protein product: CASSQLLLGGETQYF.

V usage is TRBV18 and J usage is TRBJ1-6; no firm D call. In germline, CDR1 is KGHSH, CDR2 LQKENI. This CDR3 region has 14 residues. Trimming took 6 bases from V and 5 from J, leaving 11 bases between them. The CDR3 loop is CASSQNANNSPLHF. The CDR3 coding sequence is TGTGCCAGCTCGCAAAACGCTAATAATTCACCCCTCCACTTT.

V is TRBV6-5 and J is TRBJ1-2; tentatively, D is TRBD1 (5 bases). The V end was cut by 7 bases, the J end by 4 bases, with 19 bases between. Germline V gene lookup returns CDR1 MNHEY and CDR2 SVGAGI. This CDR3 contains 15 residues. The CDR3 DNA is TGTGCCAGCATAACTAATAGAGGGACTGGCTATGGCTACACCTTC. This gives the protein CASITNRGTGYGYTF.